The 10 T cell receptor beta chains below come from one sample, sequenced in a study of blood T cell repertoires in COVID-19 (dated by TCRdb to between 2020 and 2021). Library prep was done by the immunoSEQ multiplex PCR assay. What TCRdb holds here is the immuneACCESS table cut down to in-frame rearrangements. Part of the clones is not present; checked against another copy, under half of the missing clones reflect an unresolved V gene, and the others are unexplained. The sample yields about 140,000 clones; over 70% were counted once. 10% to 13% of the sample lies in the top ten. Material: peripheral blood. The source is a man aged 55 to 70 with active or convalescent COVID-19.

The chain recombines TRBV28 with TRBJ2-3; 7 bases map to TRBD2. CDR1 is MDHEN and CDR2 is SYDVKM in the germline V gene. This CDR3 has 16 residues. Trimming at V came to 4 bases and at J to 3 bases, leaving 10 bases not matched to a gene. Here the CDR3 reads CASSSPATGGTDTQYF. DNA of the CDR3: TGTGCCAGCAGTTCTCCGGCAACGGGAGGTACAGATACGCAGTATTTT.

The chain links TRBV19 to TRBJ2-1, with a weak D call TRBD2 (7 bases). Germline assignment: CDR1 LNHDA and CDR2 SQIVND (reference sequence). The CDR3 spans 12 residues. Trimming took off 8 bases at V and 7 bases at J, with 12 bases between the two ends. CDR3 loop: CASGGGGNEQFF. CDR3 sequence (DNA): TGTGCCAGTGGGGGAGGGGGGAATGAGCAGTTCTTC.

The chain carries TRBV2 and TRBJ2-6; D might be TRBD1 (6 bases). Germline CDR1 SNHLY, CDR2 FYNNEI. This CDR3 comprises 14 residues. V was pared by 6 bases and J by 0 bases, with 6 bases between. The CDR3 DNA reads TGTGCCAGCAGGGACAGCTCTGGGGCCAACGTCCTGACTTTC. Protein product: CASRDSSGANVLTF.

This sequence joins TRBV14 and TRBJ2-7; 10 nucleotides agree with TRBD1. The germline gives CDR1 SGHDN, CDR2 FVKESK. With V trimmed by 2 bases and J by 2 bases, 3 bases remained unmatched. This CDR3 spans 15 amino acids. As DNA, the CDR3 is TGTGCCAGCAGCCAATACGGACAGGGGGCCTACGAGCAGTACTTC. Amino acids: CASSQYGQGAYEQYF.

This clone was recorded once. The V call is TRBV5-1, the J call TRBJ2-3; unclear D gene. Trimming removed 4 bases from V and 1 base from J, with 7 bases in between. CDR3 size: 13 residues. Germline values: CDR1 SGHRS, CDR2 YFSETQ. The CDR3 sequence is CASSGLRTDTQYF. The CDR3 DNA sequence: TGCGCCAGCAGCGGCCTTCGCACAGATACGCAGTATTTT.

This chain links TRBV11-2 with TRBJ1-6, with TRBD1 identical over 7 bases. V shed 4 bases and J 4 bases; nucleotides not matched to a gene: 4. The CDR3 has 15 residues. Germline CDR1 SGHAT, CDR2 FQNNGV. The CDR3 here is CASSWMTGYNSPLHF. The CDR3 bases are TGTGCCAGCAGCTGGATGACAGGGTATAATTCACCCCTCCACTTT. Drawing the rest from reference TRBV11-2 and TRBJ1-6, the complete variable domain is EAGVAQSPRYKIIEKRQSVAFWCNPISGHATLYWYQQILGQGPKLLIQFQNNGVVDDSQLPKDRFSAERLKGVDSTLKIQPAKLEDSAVYLCASSWMTGYNSPLHFGNGTRLTVT.

The chain combines TRBV4-1 with TRBJ2-5; D might be TRBD1 (6 bases). CDR3 length: 15 residues. V was shortened by 1 base and J by 2 bases, with 11 bases between the two germline ends. The germline V gene has CDR1 MGHRA and CDR2 YSYEKL. The CDR3 DNA sequence: TGCGCCAGCAGCCAAGGCGACAGGACACAAGAGACCCAGTACTTC. This encodes CASSQGDRTQETQYF.

The rearrangement links TRBV30 to TRBJ1-4; D unclear. Germline CDR1 and CDR2: GTSNPN and SVGIG (reference sequence). The CDR3 has 15 amino acids. V was clipped by 0 bases and J by 0 bases, with 8 bases between them. The CDR3 DNA sequence: TGTGCCTGGAGTGTACTAGGATCAACTAATGAAAAACTGTTTTTT. Protein product: CAWSVLGSTNEKLFF.

The rearrangement links TRBV5-1 to TRBJ1-6; 11 bases are shared with TRBD1. V lost 4 bases to trimming and J lost 15 bases; unmatched junction nucleotides: 9. The CDR3 is 14 residues long. CDR1 and CDR2 from the germline V gene are SGHRS and YFSETQ. Here the CDR3 reads CASSPGTGGEFLHF. The DNA of the CDR3 is TGCGCCAGCAGCCCCGGGACAGGGGGAGAGTTCCTCCACTTT.

This rearrangement joins TRBV11-2 to TRBJ2-7, with D possibly being TRBD2 (5 bases). Trimming removed 7 bases at V and 9 bases at J, with 13 bases between. Germline lookup yields CDR1 SGHAT and CDR2 FQNNGV. This CDR3 is 11 amino acids long. CDR3 bases: TGTGCCAGCACCACCTCCGGAGGGCAGTACTTC. Residues: CASTTSGGQYF. Based on the CDR3 plus reference TRBV11-2 and TRBJ2-7, the full variable domain is EAGVAQSPRYKIIEKRQSVAFWCNPISGHATLYWYQQILGQGPKLLIQFQNNGVVDDSQLPKDRFSAERLKGVDSTLKIQPAKLEDSAVYLCASTTSGGQYFGPGTRLTVT.